This TCR beta chain originates from a study of shared clonotypes between healthy human individuals. Study as a whole: The cohort comprised a couple of women and a few men. Their ages spanned 18 to 49 years.

Germline CDR1 reads MGHRA; CDR2 reads YSYEKL. Trimming took off 4 bases at V and 3 bases at J, with 13 bases between the two ends. CDR3 length: 16 amino acids. Every contributor of samples was a Caucasian grown-up residing in Nashville, Tennessee. Several immunoSEQ plates held equal portions of the genomic DNA taken from each subset. Produced via immunoSEQ multiplex PCR; TCRdb's table is partial and in-frame only. Of 1 million to 1.3 million clones in the sample, about 80% were seen once. Details on this clone: Its target is not known.

Points from the study as a whole: In having few donors, the study represented limited genetic and exposure-history diversity.

Sequencing was done on a sample of memory CD4+ T cells from PBMCs. As to subset: CD45RA-negative fraction. V is TRBV4-1 and J is TRBJ2-6, with a possible D match to TRBD2 (6 bases). This receptor was identified in a man younger than 30 in good health. Some clones in this sample may be carry-over from other donors' samples. The CDR3 DNA reads TGCGCCAGCAGCCTGGAGGGCCGGGTTGGGGCCAACGTCCTGACTTTC. Protein sequence: CASSLEGRVGANVLTF.